The present entry profiles one T cell receptor (beta chain) with its context. V lost 1 base and J lost 2, with 8 bases in between. The V gene's germline CDR1 is SGHTA and CDR2 FQGNSA. The length of the CDR3 is 14 residues. This sample stems from a study of blood T cells in healthy people across ages. The authors ran a second PCR of about 6 to 12 cycles using a sample-barcoded 5' primer and a J-beta primer mix. TCRdb reprocessed the 5' RACE reads with MiXCR, giving one entry per CDR3 protein. The data show about 810,000 distinct CDR3 sequences, around 36% seen once. Sequencing was performed on blood. The receptor was derived from a man between 18 and 29 years old in good health. The chain joins TRBV7-2 to TRBJ2-5; D assignment may be TRBD1 or TRBD2 (5 bases each). The CDR3 region has the DNA TGTACCAGCAGCTTAGGGGGACGACAAGAGACCCAGTACTTC. Translating gives CTSSLGGRQETQYF.